The 2 T cell receptor beta chains given below trace back to one sample, sequenced in a study of T cells in Graves' hyperthyroidism and ophthalmopathy (dated by TCRdb to between 2018 and 2021). The library came from multiplex PCR. Sequencing was performed on an Illumina HiSeq 2000. Amplification of TCR beta CDR3 regions was carried out from RNA transcripts. The first round of RT-PCR for the TCR CDR3 was performed with the HTBI primer set and the Qiagen OneStep RT-PCR kit. TCRdb ran its own pipeline on the public reads, namely fastp trimming at Q25 and MiXCR clone calling, and kept in-frame beta chains. Rows with one shared CDR3 protein collapse into an entry with the most common genes and DNA. Present in this sample are 600,000 to 650,000 distinct CDR3 sequences, less than 25% of which were seen just once. The top ten hold 30% to 40% of the sample. The specimen was blood. These receptors were taken from a young man with Graves' ophthalmopathy.

Turning to this clonotype: A clone one base away is much larger, so this may be a read error. The chain employs TRBV28 and TRBJ2-7; 8 nucleotides agree with TRBD2. This CDR3 spans 14 amino acids. Germline lookup yields CDR1 MDHEN and CDR2 SYDVKM. CDR3 nucleotides: TGTGCCAGCAGCTCCGGGACTAGAACCTACGAGCAGCACTTC. This sequence encodes CASSSGTRTYEQHF.

Worth noting for this clonotype: This clone may be a read error of a much larger clone one base away. The chain couples TRBV7-2 to TRBJ1-2; D is uncertain. Germline loops: CDR1 SGHTA, CDR2 FQGNSA. The CDR3 length is 17 residues. In DNA, the CDR3 is TGTGTCAGCAGCCGGCCTCGCTCCTCCCCCTCTGACTATGGCTACACCTTC. This codes for CVSSRPRSSPSDYGYTF.